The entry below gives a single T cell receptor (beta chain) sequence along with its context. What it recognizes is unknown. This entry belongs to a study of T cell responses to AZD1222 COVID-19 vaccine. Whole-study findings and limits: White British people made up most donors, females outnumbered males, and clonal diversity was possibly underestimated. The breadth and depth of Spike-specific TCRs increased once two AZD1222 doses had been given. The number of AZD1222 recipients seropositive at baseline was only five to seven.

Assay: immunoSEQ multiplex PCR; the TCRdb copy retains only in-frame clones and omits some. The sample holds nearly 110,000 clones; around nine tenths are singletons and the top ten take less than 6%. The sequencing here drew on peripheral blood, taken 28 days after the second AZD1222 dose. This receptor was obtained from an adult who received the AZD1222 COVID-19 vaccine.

The CDR3 sequence: CASSLAQGAGELFF. The CDR3 DNA follows: TGTGCCAGCAGCTTAGCGCAGGGGGCCGGGGAGCTGTTTTTT. The J gene is TRBJ2-2, the V gene TRBV7-9, with 7 bases lining up with TRBD1. V shed 0 bases and J 6 bases; nucleotides not matched to a gene: 1. The germline V gene has CDR1 SEHNR and CDR2 FQNEAQ (reference sequence). The CDR3 extends over 14 amino acids.